This T cell receptor beta chain was identified during a study of OX40 agonist ivuxolimab in advanced cancers. V was pared by 0 bases and J by 9 bases, with 10 bases of the junction left unmatched. The CDR3 extends over 17 amino acids. Germline CDR1 SGHRS, CDR2 YFSETQ. Generated by immunoSEQ multiplex PCR, the TCRdb table keeps only in-frame clones and is missing some. Among around 53,000 clones, about 86% were seen once, and the ten largest hold roughly 6.7%. Overall study findings and caveats: Patients who responded partially at 0.1-3.0 mg/kg showed clonal expansion ranking among the lowest.

A remark on this clone: The antigen remains undetermined.

Drawing of blood for sampling happened at baseline, at cycle 4 day 1, and at cycle 7 day 1. The chain couples TRBV5-1 to TRBJ1-6, with TRBD1 identical over 9 bases. This receptor was obtained from an adult with an advanced solid tumor such as melanoma, head and neck, liver or kidney cancer. The sample was CD4+ or CD8+ T cells sorted from blood, taken in a trial of the OX40 agonist ivuxolimab. The CDR3 bases are TGCGCCAGCAGCTTGGTAACAGGGGGCTACGGCGTTTCACCCCTCCACTTT. This sequence encodes CASSLVTGGYGVSPLHF.